A selection of T cell receptor beta chains follows, all from one sample in a study of T cells in Graves' hyperthyroidism and ophthalmopathy. In TCRdb, the multiplex PCR reads were re-called with MiXCR into one record per CDR3 protein. The table lists hundreds of thousands of distinct CDR3 sequences, more than 20% of them singletons. The material sequenced was blood. All receptors come from a man between 25 and 39 years old with Graves' ophthalmopathy. The CDR3 runs from the conserved cysteine through the conserved F or W. The D gene is left open where the match is weak. Some rows have no size entry. The others give once, few or many, or a class for an expanded clone.

v_call	j_call	d_call	clone_size	cdr3_aa	cdr3_nt
TRBV4-1	TRBJ2-1	NA	NA	CASSQDIGRGNEQFF	TGCGCCAGCAGCCAAGATATCGGGCGGGGCAATGAGCAGTTCTTC
TRBV6-7	TRBJ2-1	NA	NA	CASSYSHRALSYNEQFF	TGTGCCAGCAGTTACTCCCACCGGGCACTCTCCTACAATGAGCAGTTCTTC
TRBV10-3	TRBJ1-1	NA	few	CAISGRGGTEAFF	TGTGCCATCAGTGGAAGGGGAGGCACTGAAGCTTTCTTT
TRBV28	TRBJ2-2	TRBD2	many	CASSLGGRGNTGELFF	TGTGCCAGCAGTTTGGGCGGGAGGGGGAACACCGGGGAGCTGTTTTTT
TRBV6-1	TRBJ1-1	NA	many	CASSQGPENTEAFF	TGTGCCAGCTCCCAGGGGCCTGAGAACACTGAAGCTTTCTTT
TRBV30	TRBJ1-6	NA	many	CAWSGRGNSPLHF	TGTGCCTGGAGTGGGAGGGGGAATTCACCCCTCCACTTT
TRBV5-6	TRBJ2-1	TRBD2	once	CASSWGLAGVDEQFF	TGTGCCAGCAGCTGGGGACTAGCGGGAGTGGATGAGCAGTTCTTC
TRBV7-9	TRBJ2-3	TRBD1	NA	CASSLARRAGTDTQCF	TGTGCCAGCAGCTTAGCCAGAAGGGCCGGGACAGATACGCAGTGTTTT
TRBV28	TRBJ1-2	TRBD1	few	CASNQGAEGYTF	TGTGCCAGCAATCAGGGGGCAGAGGGCTACACCTTC
TRBV7-9	TRBJ2-7	NA	NA	CASSLTPPVRSTNEQYF	TGTGCCAGCAGCTTAACTCCTCCCGTCCGGAGTACAAACGAGCAGTACTTC
TRBV20-1	TRBJ2-7	NA	many	CSAGGTVSYEQYF	TGCAGTGCCGGCGGGACGGTCTCCTACGAGCAGTACTTC
TRBV7-8	TRBJ1-6	TRBD1	many	CASSGWTGRNGGNSPLHF	TGTGCCAGCAGCGGCTGGACAGGGAGAAACGGTGGCAATTCACCCCTCCACTTT
TRBV10-3	TRBJ2-2	NA	NA	CAISDRRDGELFF	TGTGCCATCAGCGACAGGAGGGACGGGGAGCTGTTTTTT
TRBV30	TRBJ1-1	NA	NA	CAWREDTGWSAFF	TGTGCCTGGAGGGAAGACACGGGTTGGTCGGCTTTCTTT
TRBV30	TRBJ1-5	NA	NA	CAWNRDGTSNQPQHF	TGTGCCTGGAATCGGGACGGGACTAGCAATCAGCCCCAGCATTTT
TRBV4-1	TRBJ2-5	NA	few	CASSQVREYQETQYF	TGCGCCAGCAGCCAAGTACGGGAATACCAAGAGACCCAGTACTTC
TRBV20-1	TRBJ1-5	TRBD1	NA	CSARRQGEGPNQPQHF	TGCAGTGCTCGACGACAGGGAGAGGGACCTAATCAGCCCCAGCATTTT
TRBV5-1	TRBJ2-3	TRBD2	NA	CASRLSGSQTDTQYF	TGCGCCAGCAGACTTAGCGGGAGCCAAACAGATACGCAGTATTTT
TRBV7-2	TRBJ2-3	TRBD2	many	CASSLGLAGEADTQYF	TGTGCCAGCAGCTTAGGGTTAGCGGGAGAGGCGGATACGCAGTATTTT
TRBV4-1	TRBJ2-5	NA	NA	CASSQDSGRGETQYF	TGCGCCAGCAGCCAAGATTCGGGGAGAGGGGAGACCCAGTACTTC
TRBV7-9	TRBJ2-3	TRBD2	NA	CASSLGIAGGPGTDTQYF	TGTGCCAGCAGCTTAGGAATAGCGGGAGGGCCCGGCACAGATACGCAGTATTTT
TRBV15	TRBJ2-5	TRBD1	few	CATSSGQGRQETQYF	TGTGCCACCAGCAGCGGACAGGGGAGGCAAGAGACCCAGTACTTC
TRBV11-2	TRBJ2-3	TRBD2	many	CASSLDQPGLAGVDTQYF	TGTGCCAGCAGCTTAGATCAACCGGGACTAGCGGGAGTGGATACGCAGTATTTT
TRBV6-1	TRBJ2-1	TRBD1	few	CASSFRAGQGVEFF	TGTGCCAGCAGTTTCCGAGCGGGACAGGGGGTCGAGTTCTTC
TRBV7-3	TRBJ2-3	TRBD2	many	CASSLGGRLETQYF	TGTGCCAGCAGCTTAGGCGGGAGGCTAGAGACGCAGTATTTT
TRBV4-1	TRBJ1-3	NA	few	CASSQEGGPGLGDTIYF	TGCGCCAGCAGCCAAGAAGGAGGGCCGGGCCTGGGGGACACCATATATTTT
TRBV20-1	TRBJ1-5	NA	few	CSARSGDADTPQHF	TGCAGTGCTAGGTCAGGGGACGCGGACACGCCCCAGCATTTT
TRBV20-1	TRBJ2-1	TRBD2	NA	CSARESGRIGNEQFF	TGCAGTGCTAGAGAAAGCGGGAGAATCGGGAATGAGCAGTTCTTC
TRBV18	TRBJ2-5	TRBD1	few	CASSPPGTGLGKTQYF	TGTGCCAGCTCACCACCGGGGACAGGGCTTGGGAAGACCCAGTACTTC
TRBV6-2/TRBV6-3	TRBJ2-1	TRBD2	few	CASRPTGTSAHNKQFF	TGTGCCAGCAGGCCAACCGGGACTAGCGCCCACAATAAGCAGTTCTTC
TRBV3-1	TRBJ2-1	NA	many	CASSQAESEQFF	TGTGCCAGCAGCCAAGCCGAGAGTGAGCAGTTCTTC
TRBV19	TRBJ2-2	NA	NA	CASSSFTMNTGELFF	TGTGCCAGTAGCTCGTTTACTATGAACACCGGGGAGCTGTTTTTT
TRBV6-1	TRBJ2-7	TRBD1	NA	CASSTGQGVSFSYEQYF	TGTGCCAGCAGTACCGGACAGGGGGTTTCGTTCTCCTACGAGCAGTACTTC
TRBV14	TRBJ2-5	NA	NA	CASSQDPPVGNRYQETQYF	TGTGCCAGCAGCCAAGATCCCCCAGTGGGCAATAGGTACCAAGAGACCCAGTACTTC
TRBV25-1	TRBJ2-7	TRBD2	NA	CASSEEGASSGRSYEQYF	TGTGCCAGCAGTGAGGAGGGGGCGTCTAGCGGGAGATCCTACGAGCAGTACTTC
TRBV7-3	TRBJ2-5	NA	NA	CASSFGQKETQYF	TGTGCCAGCAGCTTCGGACAGAAAGAGACCCAGTACTTC
TRBV27	TRBJ2-7	TRBD2	NA	CASSLRGLAGLEQYF	TGTGCCAGCAGTTTACGGGGGCTAGCGGGACTCGAGCAGTACTTC
TRBV12-3/TRBV12-4	TRBJ1-3	NA	NA	CASSFNAGFSGNTIYF	TGTGCCAGCAGTTTTAATGCGGGTTTCTCTGGAAACACCATATATTTT
TRBV10-3	TRBJ2-1	NA	NA	CAIARRGEPGYDEQFF	TGTGCCATCGCCCGGAGAGGGGAACCTGGATACGATGAGCAGTTCTTC
TRBV11-2	TRBJ2-7	TRBD2	few	CASRERTSEYEQYF	TGTGCCAGCAGAGAAAGGACTAGCGAATACGAGCAGTACTTC
TRBV10-2	TRBJ2-7	TRBD2	NA	CASSEFSGSGEQYF	TGCGCCAGCAGTGAGTTTAGCGGGAGCGGCGAGCAGTACTTC
TRBV5-1	TRBJ2-3	NA	few	CASSLNGRSTDTQYF	TGCGCCAGCAGCTTAAACGGGAGAAGCACAGATACGCAGTATTTT
TRBV27	TRBJ1-1	NA	many	CASSLAVVGTEAFF	TGTGCCAGCAGTTTAGCGGTGGTGGGCACTGAAGCTTTCTTT
TRBV18	TRBJ2-7	NA	NA	CASSSGPGADEQYF	TGTGCCAGCTCATCAGGCCCGGGGGCGGACGAGCAGTACTTC
TRBV20-1	TRBJ2-2	TRBD2	NA	CSARPGLAAGELFF	TGCAGTGCTCGACCGGGACTAGCGGCCGGGGAGCTGTTTTTT
TRBV20-1	TRBJ2-7	NA	many	CSAGDPYEQYF	TGCAGTGCAGGGGATCCGTACGAGCAGTACTTC
TRBV30	TRBJ2-1	NA	NA	CAWRESSYNEQFF	TGTGCCTGGCGGGAGAGCTCCTACAATGAGCAGTTCTTC
TRBV6-1	TRBJ2-1	TRBD2	NA	CAVRDYYNEQFF	TGTGCCGTCCGGGACTACTACAATGAGCAGTTCTTC
TRBV29-1	TRBJ2-1	TRBD2	few	CSIGTSGTYNEQFF	TGCAGCATCGGGACTAGCGGGACCTACAATGAGCAGTTCTTC
TRBV7-9	TRBJ2-7	TRBD2	NA	CASSLGGTSADEQYF	TGTGCCAGCAGCTTAGGAGGGACTAGCGCGGACGAGCAGTACTTC
TRBV5-1	TRBJ1-3	NA	NA	CASSLEASGNTIYF	TGCGCCAGCAGCTTGGAAGCCTCTGGAAACACCATATATTTT
TRBV29-1	TRBJ1-1	NA	NA	CSVGGRIDQGTEAFF	TGCAGCGTTGGAGGGCGGATAGACCAGGGCACTGAAGCTTTCTTT
TRBV7-3	TRBJ2-6	NA	NA	CASSLTASSGANVLTF	TGTGCCAGCAGCTTAACAGCAAGCTCTGGGGCCAACGTCCTGACTTTC